The next 13 T cell receptor beta chains were all read from a single sample in a study of cytomegalovirus exposure and HLA in healthy donors. Sequencing used immunoSEQ multiplex PCR; TCRdb keeps in-frame clones, though not all of them. The sample lists approximately 99,000 clones, about 85% seen once, with around 2.7% in the top ten. Sample: PBMCs. These receptor sequences come from a young woman in good health and CMV-seronegative.

The chain carries TRBV4-2 and TRBJ2-2, with TRBD2 identical over 9 bases. Germline V CDR1 and CDR2: LGHNA, YNFKEQ. This CDR3 region has 16 residues. With 3 bases clipped from V and 1 base from J, the junction kept 3 bases outside the gene matches. The CDR3 region is CASSQLAGKNTGELFF. In DNA, the CDR3 is TGTGCCAGCAGCCAGCTAGCGGGGAAGAACACCGGGGAGCTGTTTTTT.

This rearrangement joins TRBV6-1 to TRBJ1-6; 7 bases map to TRBD1. Germline V gene data show CDR1 as MNHNS and CDR2 as SASEGT. The CDR3 has 15 residues. Trimming at V came to 4 bases and at J to 5 bases, leaving 5 bases not matched to a gene. The CDR3 protein is CASSALDRDNSPLHF. For the CDR3, the DNA is TGTGCCAGCAGTGCGTTAGACAGGGATAATTCACCCCTCCACTTT.

CDR3 DNA: TGTGCCAGCAGTGCGCAGGGACAGAGCTATGGCTACACCTTC. Encoded protein: CASSAQGQSYGYTF. The chain recombines TRBV25-1 with TRBJ1-2; 7 bases align to TRBD1. The V gene end was trimmed by 4 bases and the J gene end by 4 bases; junction bases not matched to a gene: 6. The CDR3 has 14 amino acids. CDR1 is MGHDK and CDR2 is SYGVNS in the germline V gene.

The CDR3 protein is CASSLVTGVGEQFF. Written as DNA, the CDR3 is TGTGCCAGCAGTTTAGTGACAGGGGTAGGTGAGCAGTTCTTC. V gene TRBV27 combines with J gene TRBJ2-1; 8 bases agree with TRBD1. The CDR3 spans 14 residues. The J segment lost 9 bases and the V segment lost 2 bases, leaving 6 bases of the junction unmatched. Germline CDR1 and CDR2: MNHEY and SMNVEV (reference sequence).

The CDR3 reads CASSLNPNTEAFF. CDR3 sequence (DNA): TGTGCCAGCAGTTTAAATCCAAACACTGAAGCTTTCTTT. This sequence joins TRBV27 and TRBJ1-1; D remains ambiguous. The V end was cut by 2 bases, the J end by 2 bases, with 6 bases between. The CDR3 totals 13 residues. The germline CDR1 and CDR2 sequences are MNHEY and SMNVEV (reference sequence).

The chain recombines TRBV6-6 with TRBJ2-7; 7 positions match TRBD2. The J segment lost 1 base and the V segment lost 8 bases, leaving 8 bases of the junction unmatched. The germline V gene has CDR1 MNHNY and CDR2 SVGAGI (reference sequence). The CDR3 has 14 amino acids. The CDR3 DNA reads TGTGCCAGCCGCCCAGCGGGGCCGTCCTACGAGCAGTACTTC. Residues: CASRPAGPSYEQYF.

The chain uses TRBV10-3 and TRBJ2-2; TRBD1 might be the D (5 bases). Germline V gene data show CDR1 as ENHRY and CDR2 as SYGVKD. The V and J ends lost 7 bases and 4 bases respectively, with 7 bases between them. The CDR3 length is 12 residues. CDR3 residues: CAIKTVTGELFF. The CDR3 DNA follows: TGTGCCATCAAGACAGTCACCGGGGAGCTGTTTTTT.

This chain connects TRBV5-4 to TRBJ2-1; D possibly corresponds to TRBD1 (5 bases). Germline CDR1 and CDR2: SGHNT and YYREEE (reference sequence). This CDR3 has 12 amino acids. V lost 3 bases, J lost 7 bases, and 8 bases lay in between. The CDR3 here is CASSSQGNEQFF. For the CDR3, the DNA is TGTGCCAGCAGCTCGCAGGGTAATGAGCAGTTCTTC.

V usage is TRBV2 and J usage is TRBJ2-2, with D perhaps matching TRBD1 (6 bases). CDR1 is SNHLY and CDR2 is FYNNEI in the germline V gene. V lost 5 bases and J lost 7, with 20 bases in between. The CDR3 length is 16 residues. The CDR3 sequence is CASSQPRVGADGELFF. The CDR3, as DNA: TGTGCCAGCAGTCAACCTCGGGTGGGGGCTGACGGGGAGCTGTTTTTT.

V and J are TRBV2 and TRBJ1-1, with D perhaps matching TRBD1 (5 bases). Trimming pared 6 bases from V and 3 bases from J, leaving 23 bases between. The CDR3 covers 17 residues. Germline assignment: CDR1 SNHLY and CDR2 FYNNEI. The CDR3 DNA reads as TGTGCCAGCAGCGTCACTAATTCAGGGATACAGGACACTGAAGCTTTCTTT. It specifies CASSVTNSGIQDTEAFF.

The rearrangement links TRBV6-5 to TRBJ2-3; D is undetermined. Trimming removed 0 bases from V and 2 bases from J, with 12 bases in between. This CDR3 comprises 16 residues. Germline V gives CDR1 MNHEY, CDR2 SVGAGI. The CDR3 DNA sequence: TGTGCCAGCAGTTACTCGGTTACAGCCTTCACAGATACGCAGTATTTT. Its translation is CASSYSVTAFTDTQYF.

The chain has TRBV7-2 and TRBJ1-5; 8 bases map to TRBD1. The germline V gene encodes CDR1 SGHTA and CDR2 FQGNSA. Trimming removed 4 bases from V and 5 bases from J; junction bases left unmatched: 4. CDR3 length: 14 amino acids. CDR3 DNA sequence: TGTGCCAGCAGCTCCGACAGGGGCTATCAGCCCCAGCATTTT. It specifies CASSSDRGYQPQHF.

The DNA for the CDR3 is TGCAGCGTTGAGGGGGGGGGCAGAGAGACCCAGTACTTC. Its translation is CSVEGGGRETQYF. This chain uses TRBV29-1 with TRBJ2-5, with D possibly matching TRBD2 (7 bases). Germline values: CDR1 SQVTM, CDR2 ANQGSEA. This CDR3 has 13 amino acids. V shed 3 bases and J shed 4 bases, with 12 bases lying between them.